This note documents a single TCR beta chain sequence. No antigen is known for it. V was trimmed by 0 bases and J by 6 bases, leaving 5 bases between them. The CDR3 is 13 residues long. Germline-derived CDR1 and CDR2 are SGHTA and FQGTGA. This entry belongs to a study of T cells in narcolepsy. General study findings and limits: Reportedly, autoreactive clonotypes were serially detected in patients' blood but not controls'. Same-patient CSF and blood CD4+ T cell clonotypes included HCRT-specific and TRIB2-specific autoreactive ones.

Using immunoSEQ multiplex PCR, the repertoire was profiled, and TCRdb retains in-frame clones only, with some absent. The table records under 35,000 clones, 87% of them present only once. Sequencing was performed on memory (CD45RA-) CD4+ T cells from blood. This TCR was sampled from a human donor in good health. V is TRBV7-3 and J is TRBJ2-2; D possibly corresponds to TRBD1 (5 bases). Here the CDR3 reads CASSLTGAGELFF. The CDR3 nucleotides read TGTGCCAGCAGCTTAACAGGGGCCGGGGAGCTGTTTTTT.